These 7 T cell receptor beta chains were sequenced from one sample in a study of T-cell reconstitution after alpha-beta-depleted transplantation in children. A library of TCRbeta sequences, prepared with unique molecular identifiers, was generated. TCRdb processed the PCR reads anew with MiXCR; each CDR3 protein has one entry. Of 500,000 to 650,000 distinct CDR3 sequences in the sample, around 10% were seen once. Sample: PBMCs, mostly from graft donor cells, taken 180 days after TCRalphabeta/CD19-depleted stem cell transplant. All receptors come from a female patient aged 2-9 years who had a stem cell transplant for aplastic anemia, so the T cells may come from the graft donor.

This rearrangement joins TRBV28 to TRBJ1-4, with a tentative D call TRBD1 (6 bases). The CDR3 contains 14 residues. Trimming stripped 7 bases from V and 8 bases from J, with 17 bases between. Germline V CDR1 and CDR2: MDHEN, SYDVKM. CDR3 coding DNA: TGTGCCAGCAACCAACAGGGACTTCTGGAAAAACTGTTTTTT. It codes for CASNQQGLLEKLFF.

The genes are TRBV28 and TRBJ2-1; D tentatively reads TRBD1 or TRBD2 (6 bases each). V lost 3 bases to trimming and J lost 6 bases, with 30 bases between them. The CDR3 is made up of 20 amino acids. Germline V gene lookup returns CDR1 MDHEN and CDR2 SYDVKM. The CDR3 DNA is TGTGCCAGCAGTTTGGTAAATGACAGGTCGGGACTCCACCATGCCAATGAGCAGTTCTTC. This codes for CASSLVNDRSGLHHANEQFF.

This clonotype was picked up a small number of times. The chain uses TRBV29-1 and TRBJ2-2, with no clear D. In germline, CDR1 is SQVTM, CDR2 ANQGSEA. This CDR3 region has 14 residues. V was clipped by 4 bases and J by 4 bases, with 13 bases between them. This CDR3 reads CSVVEIGPTGELFF. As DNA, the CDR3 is TGCAGCGTTGTAGAGATAGGGCCCACCGGGGAGCTGTTTTTT.

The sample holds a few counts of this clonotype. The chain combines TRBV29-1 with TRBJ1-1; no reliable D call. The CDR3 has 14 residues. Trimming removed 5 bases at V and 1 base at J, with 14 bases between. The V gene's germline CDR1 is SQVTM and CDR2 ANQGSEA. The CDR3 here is CSVLTSTRNTEAFF. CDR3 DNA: TGCAGCGTTTTAACCTCGACGCGGAACACTGAAGCTTTCTTT.

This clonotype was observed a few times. The CDR3 region is CASSSLLRANNEQFF. CDR3 nucleotides: TGTGCCAGCAGCTCTCTCTTAAGAGCAAACAATGAGCAGTTCTTC. V is TRBV7-3 and J is TRBJ2-1, with unresolved D. The CDR3 contains 15 residues. Germline CDR1 SGHTA, CDR2 FQGTGA. Trimming took 4 bases from V and 5 from J, leaving 15 bases between them.

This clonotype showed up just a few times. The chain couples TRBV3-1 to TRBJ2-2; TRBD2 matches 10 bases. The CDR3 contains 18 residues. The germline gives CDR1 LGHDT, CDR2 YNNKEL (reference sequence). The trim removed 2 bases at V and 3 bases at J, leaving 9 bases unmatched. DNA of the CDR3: TGTGCCAGCAGCCAAACCGCCCGGACTAGCGGCTACACCGGGGAGCTGTTTTTT. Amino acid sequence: CASSQTARTSGYTGELFF.

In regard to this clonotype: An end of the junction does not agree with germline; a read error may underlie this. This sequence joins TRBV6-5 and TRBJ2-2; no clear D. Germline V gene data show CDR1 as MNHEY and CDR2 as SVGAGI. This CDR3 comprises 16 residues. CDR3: CASSHSSPSNTGELFF. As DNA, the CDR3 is TGTGCCAGCAGTCACTCAAGTCCCTCGAACACCGGGGAGCTGTTTTTT.